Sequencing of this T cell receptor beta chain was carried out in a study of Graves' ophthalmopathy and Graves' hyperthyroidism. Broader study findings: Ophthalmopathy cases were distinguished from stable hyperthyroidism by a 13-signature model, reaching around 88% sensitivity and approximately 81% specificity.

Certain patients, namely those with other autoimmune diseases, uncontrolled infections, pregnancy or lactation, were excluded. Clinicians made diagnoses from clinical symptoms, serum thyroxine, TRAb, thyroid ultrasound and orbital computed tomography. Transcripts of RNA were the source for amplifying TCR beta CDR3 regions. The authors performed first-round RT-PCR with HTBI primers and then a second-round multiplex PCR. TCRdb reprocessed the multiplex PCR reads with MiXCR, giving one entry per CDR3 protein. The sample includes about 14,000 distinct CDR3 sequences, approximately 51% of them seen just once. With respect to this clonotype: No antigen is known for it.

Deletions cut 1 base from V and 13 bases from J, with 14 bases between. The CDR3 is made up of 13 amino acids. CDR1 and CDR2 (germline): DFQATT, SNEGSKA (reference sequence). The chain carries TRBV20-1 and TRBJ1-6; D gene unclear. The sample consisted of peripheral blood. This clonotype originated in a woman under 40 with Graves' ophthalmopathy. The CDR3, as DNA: TGCAGTGCTAGAGGGGCAGGCCGCGAGCCCCTCCACTTT. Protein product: CSARGAGREPLHF.